A single sample gave rise to the 10 T cell receptor beta chains below, sequenced in a study of control samples from healthy donors and cancer patients. TCRdb's copy holds only in-frame clones and misses some; the assay was immunoSEQ multiplex PCR. This table has 93,000 or so clones, around 89% appearing once. The source material was PBMCs. Every receptor here comes from a man in his sixties with lung cancer.

Concerning this clone: An end of the junction does not agree with germline; a read error may underlie this. The chain combines TRBV9 with TRBJ1-1, with 7 bases matching TRBD1. The CDR3 consists of 13 residues. CDR1 SGDLS and CDR2 YYNGEE come from the germline V gene. This CDR3 reads CASSLQGNPEAFF. The CDR3, as DNA: TGTGCCAGCAGCTTACAGGGGAACCCTGAAGCTTTCTTT.

This sequence joins TRBV7-9 and TRBJ2-3; D possibly uses TRBD1 or TRBD2 (5 bases each). V was pared by 7 bases and J by 1 base, with 12 bases between. Germline CDR1 and CDR2: SEHNR and FQNEAQ (reference sequence). The CDR3 sequence is 14 residues long. The CDR3 region has the DNA TGTGCCAGCACTTGGGGGATCGGCACAGATACGCAGTATTTT. Translated: CASTWGIGTDTQYF.

The chain couples TRBV10-3 to TRBJ2-5; TRBD1 is a possible D gene (6 bases). The CDR3 sequence is 14 residues long. CDR1 is ENHRY, CDR2 SYGVKD, per germline. V lost 2 bases and J 4 bases, leaving 11 bases between the germline ends. CDR3: CAISEGTGIETQYF. DNA for the CDR3: TGTGCCATCAGTGAGGGAACAGGGATAGAGACCCAGTACTTC.

This clone is a singleton in its sample. The rearrangement uses TRBV5-1 and TRBJ1-1, with D hard to call. Germline CDR1 and CDR2: SGHRS and YFSETQ. Trimming shortened V by 0 bases and J by 2 bases, and 11 bases separated the two germline ends. The CDR3 covers 15 residues. The CDR3 is CASSLVANSNTEAFF. CDR3 DNA sequence: TGCGCCAGCAGCTTGGTGGCAAACTCTAACACTGAAGCTTTCTTT.

The V gene is TRBV5-1, the J gene TRBJ2-4; 7 bases agree with TRBD2. V was pared by 4 bases and J by 6 bases, with 13 bases of the junction left unmatched. The CDR3 is 16 amino acids. The V gene's germline CDR1 is SGHRS and CDR2 YFSETQ. The CDR3 spells CASSTTGGAQGNIQYF. CDR3 in DNA: TGCGCCAGCAGCACCACGGGAGGCGCTCAGGGAAACATTCAGTACTTC.

On this clone: Other DNA sequences in this sample translate to the same CDR3. The chain carries TRBV5-4 and TRBJ1-1; maybe TRBD1 (5 bases). Between the trimmed V and J ends, which lost 2 bases and 2 bases, there was a span of 7 bases. CDR1 SGHNT and CDR2 YYREEE come from the germline V gene (reference sequence). The CDR3 is 13 amino acids. The CDR3 DNA follows: TGTGCCAGCAGCTTACAGGAAAACACTGAAGCTTTCTTT. It specifies CASSLQENTEAFF.

This chain joins TRBV3-1 (or the pseudogene TRBV3-2) and TRBJ2-3; tentatively, D is TRBD2 (5 bases). V lost 0 bases and J lost 0, with 10 bases in between. Germline loops: CDR1 LGHDT, CDR2 YNNKEL (reference sequence). The CDR3 spans 16 residues. CDR3: CASSQDEGGSTDTQYF. CDR3 nucleotides: TGTGCCAGCAGCCAAGATGAGGGCGGTAGCACAGATACGCAGTATTTT.

The rearrangement joins TRBV7-9 to TRBJ1-4; TRBD1 is a possible D gene (6 bases). The CDR3 contains 19 residues. Deletions cut 1 base from V and 3 bases from J, with 21 bases between. Germline values: CDR1 SEHNR, CDR2 FQNEAQ (reference sequence). This chain's CDR3 is CASSLGPPLRQVANEKLFF. The CDR3 DNA reads as TGTGCCAGCAGCTTAGGACCCCCTTTACGACAGGTGGCTAATGAAAAACTGTTTTTT.

The chain links TRBV5-6 to TRBJ2-7, with D perhaps TRBD1 (6 bases). Deletions cut 4 bases from V and 0 bases from J, with 14 bases between. CDR3 length: 15 residues. Germline loops: CDR1 SGHDT, CDR2 YYEEEE. CDR3 sequence: CASSPTTGSSYEQYF. The CDR3 DNA is TGTGCCAGCAGCCCGACTACAGGGAGCTCCTACGAGCAGTACTTC. Looking up the rest from reference TRBV5-6 and TRBJ2-7 gives the full variable domain: DAGVTQSPTHLIKTRGQQVTLRCSPKSGHDTVSWYQQALGQGPQFIFQYYEEEERQRGNFPDRFSGHQFPNYSSELNVNALLLGDSALYLCASSPTTGSSYEQYFGPGTRLTVT.

The chain carries TRBV18 and TRBJ1-3; no firm D call. CDR1 is KGHSH and CDR2 is LQKENI in the germline V gene. The CDR3 consists of 13 residues. V was cut by 2 bases and J by 2 bases, with 4 bases left in between. The CDR3 DNA reads TGTGCCAGCTCACCAGGGCCTGGAAACACCATATATTTT. Its protein is CASSPGPGNTIYF. The variable domain in full, with the rest retrieved from reference TRBV18 and TRBJ1-3, is NAGVMQNPRHLVRRRGQEARLRCSPMKGHSHVYWYRQLPEEGLKFMVYLQKENIIDESGMPKERFSAEFPKEGPSILRIQQVVRGDSAAYFCASSPGPGNTIYFGEGSWLTVV.